Shown below are 24 T cell receptor beta chains from a single sample sequenced in a study of identical twins. A single record per CDR3 protein comes from TCRdb applying MiXCR to the 5' RACE reads. The repertoire holds 700,000 to 950,000 distinct CDR3 sequences, with approximately 13% as singletons. The sample was also reused in another study, on yellow fever vaccine responses in identical twins.

Source material: PBMCs. The receptors here all came from a woman between 18 and 29 years old in good health.

This clonotype was observed at least ten times. The rearrangement uses TRBV29-1 and TRBJ1-2; a possible D gene is TRBD1 (6 bases). Germline V gives CDR1 SQVTM, CDR2 ANQGSEA. Trimming pared 3 bases from V and 3 bases from J, leaving 8 bases between. The CDR3 loop spans 12 amino acids. CDR3 coding DNA: TGCAGCGTTGACACAGGGCACTATGGCTACACCTTC. Protein product: CSVDTGHYGYTF. Full variable domain (missing parts from reference TRBV29-1 and TRBJ1-2): SAVISQKPSRDICQRGTSLTIQCQVDSQVTMMFWYRQQPGQSLTLIATANQGSEATYESGFVIDKFPISRPNLTFSTLTVSNMSPEDSSIYLCSVDTGHYGYTFGSGTRLTVV.

The rearrangement joins TRBV15 to TRBJ1-4, with 7 bases identical to TRBD1. Looked up from germline, CDR1 is LNHNV and CDR2 is YYDKDF (reference sequence). Trimming cost V 5 bases and J 6 bases; bases outside gene matches: 9. CDR3 length equals 15 residues. The CDR3 loop reads CATSPGGQVDEKLFF. CDR3 bases: TGTGCCACCAGCCCGGGTGGACAGGTGGATGAAAAACTGTTTTTT.

The sample holds many counts of this clonotype. This chain joins TRBV6-2 or TRBV6-3 and TRBJ2-7, with 8 bases aligning to TRBD1. The CDR3 loop spans 17 amino acids. V lost 7 bases and J lost 4; bases outside the gene matches: 18. CDR1 is MNHEY, CDR2 SVGEGT, per germline. In DNA form, the CDR3 reads TGTGCCAGCACCAAGTTATGGGGACAGGAAAAACGGTACGAGCAGTACTTC. This encodes CASTKLWGQEKRYEQYF.

This sequence joins TRBV6-5 and TRBJ2-3, with a possible D match to TRBD2 (8 bases). V was trimmed by 3 bases and J by 5 bases, leaving 15 bases between them. The CDR3 totals 15 residues. CDR1 is MNHEY, CDR2 SVGAGI, per germline. The CDR3 loop is CASSYRRGDRDTQYF. The CDR3 DNA follows: TGTGCCAGCAGTTATAGGCGGGGGGACAGAGATACGCAGTATTTT.

This clonotype was detected once. Possible read error: a much larger clone is one base away. The CDR3 protein is CPSSSYMESPLHF. The CDR3 DNA reads TGTCCCAGCAGTTCGTACATGGAATCACCCCTCCACTTT. The chain couples TRBV28 to TRBJ1-6, with no clear D. CDR3 length equals 13 residues. Germline CDR1 reads MDHEN; CDR2 reads SYDVKM. The entire variable domain, with the rest obtained from reference TRBV28 and TRBJ1-6, is as follows: DVKVTQSSRYLVKRTGEKVFLECVQDMDHENMFWYRQDPGLGLRLIYFSYDVKMKEKGDIPEGYSVSREKKERFSLILESASTNQTSMYLCPSSSYMESPLHFGNGTRLTVT.

The gene calls are TRBV27 and TRBJ2-7; perhaps TRBD2 as D (6 bases). This CDR3 has 15 residues. Germline CDR1 reads MNHEY; CDR2 reads SMNVEV (reference sequence). Trimming took off 4 bases at V and 0 bases at J, with 13 bases between the two ends. CDR3 in amino acids: CASSYGGGSSYEQYF. The CDR3 DNA reads TGTGCCAGCAGTTACGGCGGAGGGTCCTCCTACGAGCAGTACTTC.

This clonotype appeared many times. This chain joins TRBV29-1 and TRBJ2-6, with 7 bases aligning to TRBD1. The CDR3 extends over 15 amino acids. The V gene's germline CDR1 is SQVTM and CDR2 ANQGSEA. With 6 bases clipped from V and 0 bases from J, the junction kept 5 bases outside the gene matches. This CDR3 reads CSVRTGGSGANVLTF. The DNA of the CDR3 is TGCAGCGTGAGGACAGGAGGCTCTGGGGCCAACGTCCTGACTTTC. Filled out from reference TRBV29-1 and TRBJ2-6, the complete variable domain reads SAVISQKPSRDICQRGTSLTIQCQVDSQVTMMFWYRQQPGQSLTLIATANQGSEATYESGFVIDKFPISRPNLTFSTLTVSNMSPEDSSIYLCSVRTGGSGANVLTFGAGSRLTVL.

This clonotype came up a few times. The gene calls are TRBV4-1 and TRBJ1-4; D unresolved. The CDR3 sequence is 16 residues long. The germline gives CDR1 MGHRA, CDR2 YSYEKL. Deletions cut 1 base from V and 8 bases from J, with 17 bases between. The CDR3 loop reads CASSQGTDGIREKLFF. For the CDR3, the DNA is TGCGCCAGCAGCCAAGGGACGGACGGCATTCGGGAAAAACTGTTTTTT.

This clonotype was detected many times. The chain has TRBV4-2 and TRBJ2-7; a weak D match, TRBD2 (6 bases). The germline CDR1 and CDR2 sequences are LGHNA and YNFKEQ. Trimming left V 0 bases short and J 3 bases short, with 15 bases between. The CDR3 loop spans 16 amino acids. The CDR3 coding sequence is TGTGCCAGCAGCCAAGATCTTACTAGCCCTTACTACGAGCAGTACGTC. As protein: CASSQDLTSPYYEQYV.

This clonotype was observed a handful of times. V is TRBV4-1 and J is TRBJ2-3; possible D gene TRBD1, 6 bases. Trimming took off 1 base at V and 3 bases at J, with 14 bases between the two ends. Germline loops: CDR1 MGHRA, CDR2 YSYEKL. The CDR3 totals 16 residues. The CDR3 loop reads CASSQVGASRTDTQYF. The CDR3 DNA follows: TGCGCCAGCAGCCAAGTGGGGGCATCGAGGACAGATACGCAGTATTTT.

This clonotype has at least ten counts. J is TRBJ1-5 and V is TRBV12-3 or TRBV12-4; D is perhaps TRBD1 (5 bases). This CDR3 is 15 amino acids long. V was shortened by 6 bases and J by 2 bases, with 14 bases between the two germline ends. The CDR3 nucleotides read TGTGCCAGCAGAGGCGGGGGGGGTGGCAATCAGCCCCAGCATTTT. This codes for CASRGGGGGNQPQHF.

This clonotype has more than one count but fewer than ten. The chain joins TRBV28 to TRBJ2-7; 9 bases are a match to TRBD1. Trimming took 6 bases from V and 2 from J; bases not matched to a gene: 8. Germline V CDR1 and CDR2: MDHEN, SYDVKM. The length of the CDR3 is 15 residues. The CDR3 nucleotides are TGTGCCAGCAGATCGACCGGGACAGGGCCCTACGAGCAGTACGTC. This sequence encodes CASRSTGTGPYEQYV.

This clonotype has just a few counts. The chain links TRBV4-2 to TRBJ1-1; D remains ambiguous. The V end was cut by 0 bases, the J end by 2 bases, with 10 bases between. The CDR3 length is 15 residues. CDR1 and CDR2 (germline): LGHNA, YNFKEQ. CDR3 sequence reads: CASSQDRAFNTEAFF. CDR3 bases: TGTGCCAGCAGCCAAGATCGAGCCTTCAACACTGAAGCTTTCTTT.

This chain uses TRBV7-8 with TRBJ2-1; D call uncertain. CDR1 is SGHVS and CDR2 is FQNEAQ in the germline V gene. The CDR3 has 14 residues. V dropped 1 base and J dropped 4 bases, with 8 bases sitting between them. CDR3 residues: CASSLEESYNEQFF. The CDR3 nucleotides read TGTGCCAGCAGCTTAGAGGAGTCTTACAATGAGCAGTTCTTC.

V and J are TRBV9 and TRBJ2-1; 8 positions match TRBD2. V was pared by 3 bases and J by 7 bases, with 9 bases of the junction left unmatched. Germline assignment: CDR1 SGDLS and CDR2 YYNGEE. This CDR3 is 15 amino acids long. The CDR3 spells CASSGWLAGPNEQFF. For the CDR3, the DNA is TGTGCCAGCAGCGGGTGGCTAGCGGGTCCAAATGAGCAGTTCTTC.

This rearrangement joins TRBV12-3 or TRBV12-4 to TRBJ1-1; possibly TRBD1 for D (6 bases). V gave up 4 bases and J gave up 2 bases, with 14 bases separating them. CDR3 length: 15 amino acids. The CDR3 DNA reads as TGTGCCAGCAGTTCTCCGGGACAAAGAAACACTGAAGCTTTCTTT. As protein: CASSSPGQRNTEAFF.

The chain uses TRBV28 and TRBJ2-2, with TRBD1 identical over 7 bases. There are 14 residues in the CDR3. Trimming took 10 bases from V and 4 from J; bases not matched to a gene: 9. The germline CDR1 and CDR2 sequences are MDHEN and SYDVKM. Written as DNA, the CDR3 is TGTGCCATCCGACCCGGGACAGTCACCGGGGAGCTGTTTTTT. Residues: CAIRPGTVTGELFF. Looking up the rest from reference TRBV28 and TRBJ2-2 gives the full variable domain: DVKVTQSSRYLVKRTGEKVFLECVQDMDHENMFWYRQDPGLGLRLIYFSYDVKMKEKGDIPEGYSVSREKKERFSLILESASTNQTSMYLCAIRPGTVTGELFFGEGSRLTVL.

Only a few counts were recorded for this clonotype. V gene TRBV3-1 combines with J gene TRBJ2-1, with 13 bases that match TRBD2. The CDR3 runs 16 residues. The V gene's germline CDR1 is LGHDT and CDR2 YNNKEL (reference sequence). Trimming at V came to 4 bases and at J to 9 bases, leaving 9 bases not matched to a gene. The CDR3 nucleotides read TGTGCCAGCAGCCGACGGACTAGCGGGGGATGGGGTGAGCAGTTCTTC. It specifies CASSRRTSGGWGEQFF.

This clonotype was counted only a few times. The rearrangement links TRBV5-1 to TRBJ2-7; TRBD1 matches 7 bases. V shed 0 bases and J 5 bases; nucleotides not matched to a gene: 8. CDR1 is SGHRS, CDR2 YFSETQ, per germline. This CDR3 is 15 amino acids long. The CDR3 loop reads CASSLDVGGVNEQYV. The CDR3 nucleotides are TGCGCCAGCAGCTTGGATGTAGGGGGCGTGAACGAGCAGTACGTC.

The chain employs TRBV19 and TRBJ1-1; 11 bases line up with TRBD1. CDR1 and CDR2 from the germline V gene are LNHDA and SQIVND (reference sequence). The CDR3 has 15 residues. The V gene end was trimmed by 4 bases and the J gene end by 4 bases; junction bases not matched to a gene: 5. The CDR3 DNA reads as TGTGCCAGTAGTACAGGGACAGGGGGGACCACTGAAGCTTTCTTT. Protein product: CASSTGTGGTTEAFF.

This clonotype was detected only a few times. This chain joins TRBV4-1 and TRBJ2-1; D may be TRBD1 (6 bases). The germline V gene has CDR1 MGHRA and CDR2 YSYEKL. Between the trimmed V and J ends, which lost 0 bases and 6 bases, there was a span of 15 bases. There are 16 residues in the CDR3. The CDR3 is CASSQDLELGGNEQFF. The DNA for the CDR3 is TGCGCCAGCAGCCAAGATCTAGAACTAGGGGGCAATGAGCAGTTCTTC.

A few counts support this clonotype. The J gene is TRBJ2-7, the V gene TRBV2, with 8 bases that match TRBD2. The germline V gene encodes CDR1 SNHLY and CDR2 FYNNEI. The V and J ends lost 7 bases and 2 bases, in that order; junction bases with no gene match: 7. The CDR3 is 14 amino acids. CDR3 amino acids: CASTAEAGAYEQYV. CDR3 DNA sequence: TGTGCCAGCACCGCCGAAGCGGGGGCCTACGAGCAGTACGTC.

On this clonotype: A much larger clone differs by one base, so this may be a read error. This chain joins TRBV5-1 and TRBJ1-1; 8 nucleotides align to TRBD1. The V gene's germline CDR1 is SGHRS and CDR2 YFSETQ. This CDR3 has 15 amino acids. CDR3 residues: CASSWGTGLNTGAFF. The CDR3 DNA is TGCGCCAGCAGCTGGGGGACAGGCCTGAACACTGGAGCTTTCTTT. Combining the CDR3 with reference TRBV5-1 and TRBJ1-1 gives the whole variable domain KAGVTQTPRYLIKTRGQQVTLSCSPISGHRSVSWYQQTPGQGLQFLFEYFSETQRNKGNFPGRFSGRQFSNSRSEMNVSTLELGDSALYLCASSWGTGLNTGAFFGQGTRLTVV.

This clonotype was found many times. J is TRBJ2-7 and V is TRBV12-3 or TRBV12-4; 7 bases are shared with TRBD2. The CDR3 is made up of 14 amino acids. J lost 3 bases, V lost 1 base, and 3 bases had no gene match. CDR3 residues: CASSLGTSFYEQYF. The CDR3 region has the DNA TGTGCCAGCAGTTTAGGGACTAGTTTCTACGAGCAGTACTTC.